This T cell receptor (beta chain) was found in a study of technical replicates of blood from a few donors. Germline CDR1 reads MNHEY; CDR2 reads SVGAGI. V lost 1 base and J lost 4; bases outside the gene matches: 6. This CDR3 is built from 15 residues. TCRdb's copy holds only in-frame clones and misses some; the assay was immunoSEQ multiplex PCR. The data show roughly 50,000 clones, 85% to 95% seen once. The sequence came from a human donor in good health. Some clones in this sample may be carry-over from other donors' samples. The sequencing sample was made of PBMCs. The V and J genes are TRBV6-5 and TRBJ2-7, with 8 bases identical to TRBD2. The CDR3 bases are TGTGCCAGCAGTTACTTGGAGCGGGGGAAATACGAGCAGTACTTC. Protein: CASSYLERGKYEQYF.